The present TCR beta chain was sequenced within a study of tumor-infiltrating lymphocytes in localized non-small cell lung cancer. Across the whole study: Several tumor histologies, both smoking statuses, and some post-neoadjuvant chemotherapy samples were included.

Points on this clone: Its antigen is unidentified.

The study, taken as a whole, reports: Tumor T-cell fraction from TCR sequencing was not associated with recurrence-free survival (p = 0.61).

Method: immunoSEQ multiplex PCR; TCRdb's copy keeps in-frame clones and lacks some. The table records around 5,400 clones, over 75% of them present only once. Sequenced input: lung tumor tissue. The receptor comes from a human donor with non-small cell lung cancer.

CDR3 in DNA: TGTGCCAGCAGCAGTTTCGGGACAGAGACAGATACGCAGTATTTT. It translates to CASSSFGTETDTQYF. The J gene is TRBJ2-3, the V gene TRBV7-2; 7 bases map to TRBD1. Germline V gives CDR1 SGHTA, CDR2 FQGNSA. CDR3 length: 15 amino acids. The V segment lost 5 bases and the J segment 3 bases; nucleotides outside the gene matches: 8. Together with reference TRBV7-2 and TRBJ2-3, the CDR3 gives the full variable domain: GAGVSQSPSNKVTEKGKDVELRCDPISGHTALYWYRQSLGQGLEFLIYFQGNSAPDKSGLPSDRFSAERTGGSVSTLTIQRTQQEDSAVYLCASSSFGTETDTQYFGPGTRLTVL.